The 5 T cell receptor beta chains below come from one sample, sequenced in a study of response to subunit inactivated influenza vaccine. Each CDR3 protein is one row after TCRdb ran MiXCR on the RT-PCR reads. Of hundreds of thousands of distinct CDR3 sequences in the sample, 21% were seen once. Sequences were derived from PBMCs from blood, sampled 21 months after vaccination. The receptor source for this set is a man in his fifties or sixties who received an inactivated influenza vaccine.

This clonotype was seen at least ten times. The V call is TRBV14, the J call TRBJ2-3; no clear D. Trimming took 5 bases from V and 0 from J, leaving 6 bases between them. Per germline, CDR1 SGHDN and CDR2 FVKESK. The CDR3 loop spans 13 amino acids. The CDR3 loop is CASSKYSTDTQYF. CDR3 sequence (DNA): TGTGCCAGCAGCAAATACAGCACAGATACGCAGTATTTT.

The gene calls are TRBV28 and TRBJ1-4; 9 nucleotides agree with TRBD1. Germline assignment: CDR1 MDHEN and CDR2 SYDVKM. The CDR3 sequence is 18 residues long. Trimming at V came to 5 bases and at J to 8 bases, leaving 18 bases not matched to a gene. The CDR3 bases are TGTGCCAGCAGTAGATATCTCCCCACAGGGGGCGGGAAAGAAAAACTGTTTTTT. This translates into CASSRYLPTGGGKEKLFF.

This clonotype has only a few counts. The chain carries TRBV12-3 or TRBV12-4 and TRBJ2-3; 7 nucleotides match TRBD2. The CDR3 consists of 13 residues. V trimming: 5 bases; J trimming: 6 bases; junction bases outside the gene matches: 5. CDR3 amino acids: CASSPMREDTQYF. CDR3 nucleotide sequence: TGTGCCAGCAGTCCGATGCGGGAGGATACGCAGTATTTT.

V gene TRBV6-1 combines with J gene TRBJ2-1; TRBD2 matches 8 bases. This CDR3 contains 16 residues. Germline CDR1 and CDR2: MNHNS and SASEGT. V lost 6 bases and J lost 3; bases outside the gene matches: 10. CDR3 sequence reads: CASRPGGGGIYNEQFF. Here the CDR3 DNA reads TGTGCCAGCAGACCCGGGGGCGGGGGGATCTACAATGAGCAGTTCTTC.

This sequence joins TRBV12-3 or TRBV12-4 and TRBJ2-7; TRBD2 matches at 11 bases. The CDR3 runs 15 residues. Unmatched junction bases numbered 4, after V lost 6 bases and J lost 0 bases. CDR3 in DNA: TGTGCCAGCAGACCTCTAGCGGGGGGCTCCTACGAGCAGTACTTC. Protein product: CASRPLAGGSYEQYF.